This note documents a single TCR beta chain sequence. The sample is drawn from a study of blood T cell repertoires in COVID-19. Original analysis: Amplified reference gene primers provided the basis for estimating nucleated cell counts. Measured with immunoSEQ multiplex PCR; TCRdb has only the in-frame clones, and not every one. The D gene and trimming were derived from the DNA, and the V and J assignments and clone size from that table. Of approximately 320,000 clones in the sample, roughly 87% were seen once. V lost 6 bases, J lost 1 base, and 12 bases lay in between. In germline, CDR1 is MNHEY, CDR2 SMNVEV (reference sequence). The CDR3 contains 14 residues.

The chain combines TRBV27 with TRBJ1-1; no clear D. This TCR derives from a woman between 18 and 29 years old who had recovered from COVID-19. Sequencing input: PBMCs or T cells enriched from blood (not recorded which). The CDR3 loop is CASRTPQENTEAFF. The CDR3 DNA sequence: TGTGCCAGCAGGACCCCCCAGGAGAACACTGAAGCTTTCTTT.